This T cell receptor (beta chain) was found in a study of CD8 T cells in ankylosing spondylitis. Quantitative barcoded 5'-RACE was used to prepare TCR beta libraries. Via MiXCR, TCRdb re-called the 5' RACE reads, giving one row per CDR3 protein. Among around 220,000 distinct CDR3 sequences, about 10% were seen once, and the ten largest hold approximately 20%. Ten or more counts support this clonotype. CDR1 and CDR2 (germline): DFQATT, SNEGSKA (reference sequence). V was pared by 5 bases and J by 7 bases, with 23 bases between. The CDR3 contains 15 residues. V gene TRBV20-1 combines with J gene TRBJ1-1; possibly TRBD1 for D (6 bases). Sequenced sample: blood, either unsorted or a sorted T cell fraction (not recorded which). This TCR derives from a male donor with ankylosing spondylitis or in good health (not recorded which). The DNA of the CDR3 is TGCAGTGCTGTCAAAAAGGGGGTGTATTCTTTTGAAGCTTTCTTT. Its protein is CSAVKKGVYSFEAFF.